These T cell receptor beta chains were read from a single sample in a study of blood T cell repertoires in COVID-19. TCRdb's table, derived via immunoSEQ multiplex PCR, lists solely in-frame clones and lacks some. This table holds 95,000 to 150,000 clones, 86% found once. The sample consisted of peripheral blood. Receptors originate from a man aged 40-50 years with acute or convalescent COVID-19. CDR3s include the opening cysteine and the closing phenylalanine or tryptophan. The order of the fields is J gene, V gene, CDR3 protein.

J gene: TRBJ2-1; V gene: TRBV29-1; CDR3 protein: CSAPAGTGYNEQFF
J gene: TRBJ1-1; V gene: TRBV5-1; CDR3 protein: CASSSSPSLTEAFF
J gene: TRBJ1-5; V gene: TRBV19; CDR3 protein: CASSSGGQGGDQPQHF
J gene: TRBJ2-7; V gene: TRBV3-1/TRBV3-2; CDR3 protein: CASSQGLLADYEQYF
J gene: TRBJ2-7; V gene: TRBV5-6; CDR3 protein: CASSLDRSYEQYF
J gene: TRBJ2-4; V gene: TRBV27; CDR3 protein: CASSPWDREDIQYF
J gene: TRBJ1-3; V gene: TRBV5-6; CDR3 protein: CASSLAGLGADTIYF
J gene: TRBJ1-5; V gene: TRBV6-6; CDR3 protein: CASRPPGSGNQPQHF
J gene: TRBJ2-3; V gene: TRBV18; CDR3 protein: CASSQGQVSTDTQYF
J gene: TRBJ2-1; V gene: TRBV29-1; CDR3 protein: CSVEGGANSYNEQFF
J gene: TRBJ2-5; V gene: TRBV19; CDR3 protein: CASSEGGAVTQYF
J gene: TRBJ2-1; V gene: TRBV13; CDR3 protein: CASSRDSSYNEQFF
J gene: TRBJ2-2; V gene: TRBV10-3; CDR3 protein: CAISETTQGTGELFF
J gene: TRBJ2-5; V gene: TRBV5-4; CDR3 protein: CASKGVRETQYF
J gene: TRBJ2-3; V gene: TRBV19; CDR3 protein: CASSSQPGQQKGGLAGVSDTQYF
J gene: TRBJ2-7; V gene: TRBV7-2; CDR3 protein: CASSARASGGGDEQYF
J gene: TRBJ2-1; V gene: TRBV7-2; CDR3 protein: CASSTSGGGYNEQFF
J gene: TRBJ1-2; V gene: TRBV19; CDR3 protein: CASSSRTGYYGYTF
J gene: TRBJ1-5; V gene: TRBV19; CDR3 protein: CASQWGGSQPQHF
J gene: TRBJ2-1; V gene: TRBV3-1/TRBV3-2; CDR3 protein: CASSQERFLRYEQFF
J gene: TRBJ1-3; V gene: TRBV6-1; CDR3 protein: CASSESRSGNTIYF
J gene: TRBJ1-1; V gene: TRBV7-2; CDR3 protein: CASSLGFAGDRNTEAFF
J gene: TRBJ2-1; V gene: TRBV7-2; CDR3 protein: CASSFGASGSNEQFF
J gene: TRBJ1-2; V gene: TRBV5-1; CDR3 protein: CASSPDTLTNYGYTF
J gene: TRBJ1-6; V gene: TRBV5-1; CDR3 protein: CASSPEGSNSPLHF
J gene: TRBJ1-2; V gene: TRBV5-5; CDR3 protein: CASSSTNPGQMIGYTF
J gene: TRBJ1-4; V gene: TRBV3-1/TRBV3-2; CDR3 protein: CASSLGVNNEKLFF
J gene: TRBJ1-5; V gene: TRBV30; CDR3 protein: CAWSLRTPNQPQHF
J gene: TRBJ2-7; V gene: TRBV19; CDR3 protein: CASTGGYEQYF
J gene: TRBJ1-2; V gene: TRBV11-2; CDR3 protein: CASSNGQALYGYTF
J gene: TRBJ1-3; V gene: TRBV5-6; CDR3 protein: CASSLLAQGAGNTIYF
J gene: TRBJ1-2; V gene: TRBV2; CDR3 protein: CASSVLGSGYTF
J gene: TRBJ1-5; V gene: TRBV7-8; CDR3 protein: CASSLGAGFNQPQHF
J gene: TRBJ1-1; V gene: TRBV10-3; CDR3 protein: CAISDGIEAFF
J gene: TRBJ2-4; V gene: TRBV5-1; CDR3 protein: CASSQGQAKNIQYF
J gene: TRBJ2-1; V gene: TRBV27; CDR3 protein: CASSFPPGRGPYNEQFF
J gene: TRBJ2-7; V gene: TRBV27; CDR3 protein: CASSPKTPRTDEQYF
J gene: TRBJ2-7; V gene: TRBV19; CDR3 protein: CASSTVQGSLGYEQYF
J gene: TRBJ1-6; V gene: TRBV6-1; CDR3 protein: CASSGGLNLLGSIGYF
J gene: TRBJ2-7; V gene: TRBV5-1; CDR3 protein: CASSLGGQIYEQYF
J gene: TRBJ1-2; V gene: TRBV29-1; CDR3 protein: CSVRGSNYGYTF
J gene: TRBJ1-1; V gene: TRBV5-1; CDR3 protein: CASSLEGTGWNTEAFF
J gene: TRBJ2-2; V gene: TRBV5-1; CDR3 protein: CASSWADRAGELFF
J gene: TRBJ2-7; V gene: TRBV5-6; CDR3 protein: CASSYLAGGYHEQYF